Presented here are 32 T cell receptor beta chains from one specimen sequenced in a study of T-cell reconstitution after alpha-beta-depleted transplantation in children. The authors prepared the TCRbeta library with unique molecular identifiers. MiXCR, run by TCRdb on the PCR reads, gives a single entry per CDR3 protein. The repertoire holds 350,000 to 400,000 distinct CDR3 sequences, roughly 13% seen once, with about 3.9% in the top ten. The specimen was PBMCs, collected from the stem cell graft. The receptors were gathered from a human donor who donated a stem cell graft to a child with Fanconi anemia.

This chain connects TRBV14 to TRBJ1-2; D is undetermined. V gave up 1 base and J gave up 5 bases, with 8 bases separating them. CDR1 is SGHDN, CDR2 FVKESK, per germline. This CDR3 has 13 residues. The CDR3 region has the DNA TGTGCCAGCAGCCAAGGTATACAGTATGGCTACACCTTC. Protein: CASSQGIQYGYTF.

The chain couples TRBV21-1 to TRBJ2-1; no check of the table's D call, TRBD2, against the DNA was made. TRBV21-1 is a documented pseudogene. The CDR3 contains 13 residues. CDR3 region: CASSNGTSWEQFF. In DNA form, the CDR3 reads TGTGCCAGCAGCAACGGGACTTCTTGGGAGCAGTTCTTC.

This clonotype has more than one count but fewer than ten. This chain connects TRBV5-1 to TRBJ1-1, with D maybe TRBD1 (6 bases). Germline V gives CDR1 SGHRS, CDR2 YFSETQ. This CDR3 has 15 residues. V was pared by 0 bases and J by 4 bases, with 13 bases between. The DNA of the CDR3 is TGCGCCAGCAGCTTGGATCGGGGGGCAGGCACTGAAGCTTTCTTT. As protein: CASSLDRGAGTEAFF.

The chain recombines TRBV5-5 with TRBJ1-1; no reliable D call. The CDR3 contains 12 residues. Between the trimmed V and J ends, which lost 4 bases and 11 bases, there was a span of 15 bases. Germline lookup yields CDR1 SGHKS and CDR2 YYEKEE (reference sequence). DNA for the CDR3: TGTGCCAGCAGCCCTTCCTCGGGCCTTGCTTTCTTT. Translated, it gives CASSPSSGLAFF. The variable domain in full, completed from reference TRBV5-5 and TRBJ1-1, reads DAGVTQSPTHLIKTRGQQVTLRCSPISGHKSVSWYQQVLGQGPQFIFQYYEKEERGRGNFPDRFSARQFPNYSSELNVNALLLGDSALYLCASSPSSGLAFFGQGTRLTVV.

In its sample, this clonotype was seen many times. The chain employs TRBV29-1 and TRBJ1-1; no clear D. CDR1 SQVTM and CDR2 ANQGSEA come from the germline V gene. V was cut by 5 bases and J by 0 bases, with 10 bases left in between. This CDR3 is 13 amino acids long. The CDR3 region is CSVSSTVNTEAFF. The CDR3 nucleotides are TGCAGCGTTTCTTCTACAGTGAACACTGAAGCTTTCTTT.

Concerning this clonotype itself: One end of the junction is discordant with germline, which a read error may explain. The V gene is TRBV12-3 or TRBV12-4, the J gene TRBJ1-1, with 7 bases matching TRBD1. The CDR3 is 15 amino acids. The CDR3 region is CASSTRTGRTTKAFF. The DNA for the CDR3 is TGTGCCAGCAGTACCCGGACAGGCCGGACCACTAAAGCTTTCTTT.

The CDR3 nucleotides read TGTGCCAGCAGTAAAGCGGGGGATTCCCTATGGACTGAAGCTTTCTTT. It yields the protein CASSKAGDSLWTEAFF. This chain joins TRBV4-2 and TRBJ1-1, with TRBD1 as a possible D gene (5 bases). CDR3 length: 16 residues. Germline V gives CDR1 LGHNA, CDR2 YNFKEQ. V shed 6 bases and J shed 5 bases, with 22 bases lying between them.

V usage is TRBV11-1 and J usage is TRBJ2-7, with 8 nucleotides matching TRBD1. The CDR3 has 15 amino acids. The ends lost 5 bases at V and 2 bases at J; junction bases unmatched: 8. The germline CDR1 and CDR2 sequences are SGHAT and FQDESV (reference sequence). The CDR3 sequence is CASSRGRDRPYEQYF. CDR3 nucleotide sequence: TGTGCCAGCAGCCGAGGTCGGGACAGGCCCTACGAGCAGTACTTC. The entire variable domain, with the rest obtained from reference TRBV11-1 and TRBJ2-7, is as follows: EAEVAQSPRYKITEKSQAVAFWCDPISGHATLYWYRQILGQGPELLVQFQDESVVDDSQLPKDRFSAERLKGVDSTLKIQPAELGDSAMYLCASSRGRDRPYEQYFGPGTRLTVT.

The V call is TRBV4-3, the J call TRBJ2-3; D is uncertain. CDR3 length equals 14 residues. The V end lost 0 bases, the J end lost 3 bases, and 7 bases lay between the germline ends. Germline assignment: CDR1 LGHNA and CDR2 YSLEER. The CDR3 is CASSQEHGTDTQYF. The CDR3 DNA sequence: TGCGCCAGCAGCCAAGAACACGGGACAGATACGCAGTATTTT.

This clonotype showed up just a few times. The J gene is TRBJ2-2, the V gene TRBV6-4; no firm D call. Trimming took off 3 bases at V and 0 bases at J, with 11 bases between the two ends. Per germline, CDR1 MRHNA and CDR2 SNTAGT. The CDR3 has 16 residues. CDR3 DNA sequence: TGTGCCAGCAGTGAGGGTGGCATAACGAACACCGGGGAGCTGTTTTTT. Translated: CASSEGGITNTGELFF.

The CDR3 DNA reads TGTGCCAGCAGCCATCGGGTTTGGGACACTGAAGCTTTCTTT. The encoded protein is CASSHRVWDTEAFF. The J gene is TRBJ1-1, the V gene TRBV14; no reliable D call. Germline V gene sequence: CDR1 SGHDN, CDR2 FVKESK. The CDR3 is made up of 14 amino acids. V lost 3 bases and J 3 bases, leaving 11 bases between the germline ends.

In its sample, this clonotype was seen many times. J is TRBJ1-5 and V is TRBV4-3; D is uncertain. Germline-derived CDR1 and CDR2 are LGHNA and YSLEER. V lost 0 bases, J lost 6 bases, and 12 bases lay in between. The CDR3 loop spans 15 amino acids. The CDR3 DNA reads as TGCGCCAGCAGCCAAGATCTCAATGTGGCTCAGCCCCAGCATTTT. It yields the protein CASSQDLNVAQPQHF.

V gene TRBV9 combines with J gene TRBJ2-5; D may correspond to TRBD1 or TRBD2 (6 bases each). The length of the CDR3 is 15 residues. Trimming removed 0 bases at V and 5 bases at J, with 14 bases between. Germline loops: CDR1 SGDLS, CDR2 YYNGEE. The CDR3 here is CASSVVGGSGETQYF. The CDR3, as DNA: TGTGCCAGCAGCGTAGTAGGGGGGTCCGGGGAGACCCAGTACTTC.

This clonotype was observed a handful of times. The chain has TRBV29-1 and TRBJ1-2, with TRBD1 matching 8 bases. This CDR3 spans 15 amino acids. Germline CDR1 and CDR2: SQVTM and ANQGSEA. V lost 1 base, J lost 0 bases, and 4 bases stayed unmatched. The CDR3 nucleotides are TGCAGCGTTGAAGGCAGACAGGGGTCTAACTATGGCTACACCTTC. It specifies CSVEGRQGSNYGYTF.

This rearrangement joins TRBV6-1 to TRBJ1-1, with 9 bases aligning to TRBD1. CDR1 and CDR2 from the germline V gene are MNHNS and SASEGT. The trim removed 7 bases at V and 2 bases at J, leaving 5 bases unmatched. The CDR3 is 14 residues long. The CDR3 is CASNGQGINTEAFF. CDR3 DNA: TGTGCCAGCAACGGACAGGGGATTAACACTGAAGCTTTCTTT.

The genes are TRBV11-2 and TRBJ1-1; D not certain. The V and J ends lost 3 bases and 1 base respectively, with 6 bases between them. The CDR3 consists of 13 residues. Germline CDR1 SGHAT, CDR2 FQNNGV. The CDR3 sequence is CASSFETNTEAFF. CDR3 in DNA: TGTGCCAGCAGCTTTGAAACGAACACTGAAGCTTTCTTT.

This clonotype was counted a single time. The V and J genes are TRBV7-6 and TRBJ2-3; D perhaps matches TRBD2 (6 bases). V was shortened by 2 bases and J by 2 bases, with 14 bases between the two germline ends. The CDR3 is 16 residues long. CDR1 and CDR2 (germline): SGHVS, FNYEAQ. The CDR3 coding sequence is TGTGCCAGCAGCTTAATCGGGGGATCTGCCACAGATACGCAGTATTTT. Translation gives CASSLIGGSATDTQYF.

The sample holds a few counts of this clonotype. The chain carries TRBV9 and TRBJ2-7; 8 bases match TRBD2. CDR3 length equals 14 residues. From germline, CDR1 is SGDLS and CDR2 YYNGEE. Trimming took 4 bases from V and 2 from J; bases not matched to a gene: 5. In DNA, the CDR3 is TGTGCCAGCAGCCCCGGGGGGGCCACCTACGAGCAGTACTTC. This gives the protein CASSPGGATYEQYF.

This rearrangement joins TRBV5-1 to TRBJ1-4; D gene unclear. Trimming took 0 bases from V and 4 from J, leaving 10 bases between them. CDR1 and CDR2 from the germline V gene are SGHRS and YFSETQ. This CDR3 has 15 residues. The CDR3 loop reads CASSLGAGFNEKLFF. CDR3 nucleotide sequence: TGCGCCAGCAGCTTGGGAGCAGGCTTTAATGAAAAACTGTTTTTT.

The chain combines TRBV5-6 with TRBJ1-1; D is unclear. CDR1 is SGHDT, CDR2 YYEEEE, per germline. V lost 3 bases, J lost 2 bases, and 11 bases lay in between. This CDR3 has 14 residues. The CDR3 protein is CASSSVGVNTEAFF. In DNA, the CDR3 is TGTGCCAGCAGCTCCGTCGGGGTTAACACTGAAGCTTTCTTT.

This clonotype has just a few counts. The genes are TRBV12-5 and TRBJ2-7; D possibly matches TRBD1 or TRBD2 (6 bases each). V lost 7 bases, J lost 5 bases, and 24 bases lay in between. Germline CDR1 and CDR2: LGHNT and FRNRAP. The CDR3 is 16 residues long. CDR3 DNA sequence: TGTGCTAGTGCCCCCCCGCGAGGGGGGCGCTTAAACGAGCAGTACTTC. Amino acids: CASAPPRGGRLNEQYF.

This clonotype was counted ten times or more. The chain carries TRBV25-1 and TRBJ2-7; no firm D call. The CDR3 totals 14 residues. V lost 1 base and J lost 3, with 10 bases in between. Per the germline V gene, CDR1 is MGHDK and CDR2 is SYGVNS. CDR3 bases: TGTGCCAGCAGTGAATTAGACGGCAACTACGAGCAGTACTTC. Its protein product is CASSELDGNYEQYF.

This clonotype showed up just a few times. J is TRBJ1-1 and V is TRBV12-3 or TRBV12-4, with TRBD1 as a possible D gene (6 bases). The CDR3 covers 15 residues. Trimming took 6 bases from V and 0 from J, leaving 14 bases between them. CDR3 sequence: CASRLGHGMNTEAFF. The CDR3 nucleotides read TGTGCCAGCAGATTGGGACACGGCATGAACACTGAAGCTTTCTTT.

This clonotype has more than one count but fewer than ten. This rearrangement joins TRBV25-1 to TRBJ2-1; 8 nucleotides agree with TRBD2. The CDR3 is made up of 13 amino acids. V lost 3 bases and J lost 10; bases outside the gene matches: 5. Germline-derived CDR1 and CDR2 are MGHDK and SYGVNS. The CDR3, as DNA: TGTGCCAGCAGTGATGAAGCGGGGGCCGAGCAGTTCTTC. Encoded protein: CASSDEAGAEQFF.

There are a few counts of this clonotype. V gene TRBV12-3 or TRBV12-4 combines with J gene TRBJ2-3; maybe TRBD2 (6 bases). Trimming took 10 bases from V and 2 from J, leaving 13 bases between them. The CDR3 is made up of 13 amino acids. CDR3: CATMDYFTDTQYF. The CDR3, as DNA: TGTGCCACAATGGACTACTTCACAGATACGCAGTATTTT.

This clonotype turned up a few times. This chain connects TRBV10-1 to TRBJ2-2, with D uncertain. There are 13 residues in the CDR3. Trimming took 4 bases from V and 4 from J, leaving 7 bases between them. Germline CDR1 and CDR2: WNHNN and SYGVQD (reference sequence). The CDR3 loop is CASSASSTGELFF. Written as DNA, the CDR3 is TGCGCCAGCAGTGCCTCCAGCACCGGGGAGCTGTTTTTT.

V gene TRBV12-5 combines with J gene TRBJ1-1; possible D gene TRBD1, 5 bases. The V and J ends lost 7 bases and 1 base respectively, with 10 bases between them. Germline-derived CDR1 and CDR2 are LGHNT and FRNRAP. This CDR3 has 13 residues. The CDR3 DNA reads TGTGCTAGTGTCGTACAGGCGAACACTGAAGCTTTCTTT. Encoded protein: CASVVQANTEAFF.

This clonotype was detected many times. V usage is TRBV4-3 and J usage is TRBJ1-2; 7 bases fit TRBD1. Trimming cost V 5 bases and J 7 bases; bases outside gene matches: 7. Germline V gene data show CDR1 as LGHNA and CDR2 as YSLEER. The CDR3 loop spans 13 amino acids. CDR3 region: CASSTQGEAGYTF. CDR3 nucleotides: TGCGCCAGCAGCACCCAGGGGGAGGCTGGCTACACCTTC.

This clonotype was recorded many times. The chain joins TRBV4-3 to TRBJ2-1, with D perhaps matching TRBD2 (5 bases). Germline loops: CDR1 LGHNA, CDR2 YSLEER. V lost 0 bases and J 6 bases, leaving 12 bases between the germline ends. The CDR3 is made up of 15 amino acids. For the CDR3, the DNA is TGCGCCAGCAGCCAAGAGTACGGGAAAGGCAATGAGCAGTTCTTC. This translates into CASSQEYGKGNEQFF.

This clonotype was counted ten times or more. This chain joins TRBV9 and TRBJ1-1; D remains unclear. Trimming took 2 bases from V and 1 from J, leaving 6 bases between them. Germline V lookup: CDR1 SGDLS, CDR2 YYNGEE. There are 13 residues in the CDR3. Here the CDR3 DNA reads TGTGCCAGCAGCGTTCTGGAGAACACTGAAGCTTTCTTT. This translates into CASSVLENTEAFF.

Many counts were recorded for this clonotype. The genes are TRBV7-9 and TRBJ2-5; D remains ambiguous. CDR1 and CDR2 from the germline V gene are SEHNR and FQNEAQ (reference sequence). V lost 3 bases, J lost 5 bases, and 10 bases lay in between. The length of the CDR3 is 13 residues. DNA of the CDR3: TGTGCCAGCAGCTTTGGATCTCGGGAGACCCAGTACTTC. Protein: CASSFGSRETQYF.

J is TRBJ2-3 and V is TRBV14; 9 bases match TRBD1. The V gene end was trimmed by 7 bases and the J gene end by 0 bases; junction bases not matched to a gene: 5. CDR1 and CDR2 from the germline V gene are SGHDN and FVKESK. The CDR3 runs to 15 residues. CDR3 DNA: TGTGCCAGCACCCTGACAGGGGGGAGCACAGATACGCAGTATTTT. Its protein is CASTLTGGSTDTQYF. The whole variable domain, filled in from reference TRBV14 and TRBJ2-3, reads EAGVTQFPSHSVIEKGQTVTLRCDPISGHDNLYWYRRVMGKEIKFLLHFVKESKQDESGMPNNRFLAERTGGTYSTLKVQPAELEDSGVYFCASTLTGGSTDTQYFGPGTRLTVL.